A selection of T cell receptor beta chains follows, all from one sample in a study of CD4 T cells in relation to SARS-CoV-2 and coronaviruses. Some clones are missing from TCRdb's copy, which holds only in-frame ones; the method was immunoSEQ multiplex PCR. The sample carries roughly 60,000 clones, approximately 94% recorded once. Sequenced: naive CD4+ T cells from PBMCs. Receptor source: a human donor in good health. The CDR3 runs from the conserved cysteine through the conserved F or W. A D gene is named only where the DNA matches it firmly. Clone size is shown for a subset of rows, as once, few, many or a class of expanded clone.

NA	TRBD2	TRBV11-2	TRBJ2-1	TGTGCCAGCAGCCCGAGGTTGTTAGCGGGACTCTCCTACAATGAGCAGTTCTTC	CASSPRLLAGLSYNEQFF
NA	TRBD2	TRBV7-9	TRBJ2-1	TGTGCCAGCAGCTTAATGTCGGGGACTAGACCCAAGAATGAGCAGTTCTTC	CASSLMSGTRPKNEQFF
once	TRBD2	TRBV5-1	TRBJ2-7	TGCGCCAGCAGCTCAACTAGCGGGAGTCCCGAGCAGTACTTC	CASSSTSGSPEQYF
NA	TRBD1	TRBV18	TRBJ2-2	TGTGCCAGCTCACCACCCTCGGGCGGACAGGGGCTCTCCGGGGAGCTGTTTTTT	CASSPPSGGQGLSGELFF
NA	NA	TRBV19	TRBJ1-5	TGTGCCAGTAAGGGGTTCGGCCTTGGGTATCAGCCCCAGCATTTT	CASKGFGLGYQPQHF
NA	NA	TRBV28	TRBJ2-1	TGTGCCAGCAGTTTATCTGCCCTTTTGGGGCGAGGGTCAGTCGCTGAGCAGTTCTTC	CASSLSALLGRGSVAEQFF
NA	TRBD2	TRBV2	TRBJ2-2	TGTGCCAGCAGTGATACTAGCGGAAGGAACACCGGGGAGCTGTTTTTT	CASSDTSGRNTGELFF
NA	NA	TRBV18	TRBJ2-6	TGTGCCAGCTCCCTAACACCAGGGGTCGGGGCCAACGTCCTGACTTTC	CASSLTPGVGANVLTF
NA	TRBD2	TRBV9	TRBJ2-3	TGTGCCAGCAGCGTCAAAGCGGGATTAGCGGGAGGGCCATTTACAGATACGCAGTATTTT	CASSVKAGLAGGPFTDTQYF
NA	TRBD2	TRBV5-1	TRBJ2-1	TGCGCCAGCAGCTTGGAACGGGGGGACCTTAATGAGCAGTTCTTC	CASSLERGDLNEQFF
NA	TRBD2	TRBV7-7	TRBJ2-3	TGTGCCAGCAGCGCCGGGACTAGCGGGAGGGTCACAGATACGCAGTATTTT	CASSAGTSGRVTDTQYF
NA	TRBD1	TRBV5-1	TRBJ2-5	TGCGCCAGCAGCTCATCCGGGACAGGGTCCACGGAGACCCAGTACTTC	CASSSSGTGSTETQYF
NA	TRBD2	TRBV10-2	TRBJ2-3	TGCGCCAGCAGCCCCTCCTTGCGGGAGTTCGGAGATACGCAGTATTTT	CASSPSLREFGDTQYF
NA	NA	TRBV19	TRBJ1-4	TGTGCCAGTAGTATTTGGGGTCGAGCCCCAACTAATGAAAAACTGTTTTTT	CASSIWGRAPTNEKLFF
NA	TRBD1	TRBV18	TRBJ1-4	TGTGCCAGCTCTCCGGGACAGCCTAATGAAAAACTGTTTTTT	CASSPGQPNEKLFF
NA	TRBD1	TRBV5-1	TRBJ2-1	TGCGCCAGCAGCTTGGAGGGACAGGGTTCGGGTGAGCAGTTCTTC	CASSLEGQGSGEQFF
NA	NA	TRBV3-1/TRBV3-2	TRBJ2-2	TGTGCCAGCAGCCAAGGGAAGGGAACGAACACCGGGGAGCTGTTTTTT	CASSQGKGTNTGELFF